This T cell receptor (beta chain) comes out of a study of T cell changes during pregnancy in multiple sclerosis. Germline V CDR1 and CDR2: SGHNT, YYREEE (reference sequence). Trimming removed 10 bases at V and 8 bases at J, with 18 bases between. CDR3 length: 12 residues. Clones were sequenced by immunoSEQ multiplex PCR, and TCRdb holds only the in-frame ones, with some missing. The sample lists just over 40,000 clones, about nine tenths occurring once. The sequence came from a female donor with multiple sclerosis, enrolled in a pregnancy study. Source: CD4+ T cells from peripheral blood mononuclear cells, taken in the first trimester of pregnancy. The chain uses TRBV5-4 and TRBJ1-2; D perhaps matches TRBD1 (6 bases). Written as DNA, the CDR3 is TGTGCCGGGGGGGCAGGGCGGAGAGGCTACACCTTC. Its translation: CAGGAGRRGYTF.